This T cell receptor beta chain was identified in a study of vaccination and CD4 T cells after COVID-19. Study-level background: Culture controls were given either a CEFX pool, an HIV-1 Nef pool, or no peptide. Study results and caveats: Looking at convalescent patients, 304 of their 307 vaccine-specific clones were spike mono-reactive.

Remarks on this clonotype: Its target is unknown.

CDR3 size: 17 residues. With V trimmed by 4 bases and J by 6 bases, 10 bases remained unmatched. CDR1 and CDR2 from the germline V gene are SGHNT and YYREEE (reference sequence). At the Johns Hopkins FTIC core, DNA taken from cultured CD4+ T cells was sequenced by way of the Oncomine TCR Beta short-read assay. TCRdb re-analysed the PCR reads in MiXCR, keeping a single row per CDR3 protein. The repertoire includes some 13,000 distinct CDR3 sequences, 28% of them detected once, and roughly 15% sits in the top ten. Treatment defined: roughly 11-day PBMC culture with coronavirus spike peptide pools or control peptides (ViraFEST assay). Per well, about 2.2 million PBMCs were cultured in the presence of around 10 IU/ml IL-2 and around 11 ug/ml peptide pools.

Sequencing was done on a sample of cultured CD4+ T cells from blood. The J gene is TRBJ2-3, the V gene TRBV5-4; 14 positions agree with TRBD2. The sequence was obtained from a human donor with COVID-19. CDR3 in DNA: TGTGCCAGCAGCCCACGGACTAGCGGGGGGTTCGTTGATACGCAGTATTTT. Residues: CASSPRTSGGFVDTQYF.